This TCR beta chain came from a study of vaccination effects on CD4 cells after COVID-19. Profiling relied on immunoSEQ multiplex PCR, and the TCRdb table lists in-frame clones only, not all of them. The repertoire holds 20,000 to 25,000 clones, around 76% seen once, with 9.1% in the top ten. This clone was detected only a few times. Its antigen remains unknown. The identical CDR3 is also encoded by other nucleotide sequences in the sample. CD4+ T cells specific for antigen were expanded with viral peptide pools by the ViraFEST assay before sequencing. Upon completion of about 10 days in culture, CD4+ T cells were isolated. Nucleocapsid antibodies stayed negative before and after vaccination, showing no earlier SARS-CoV-2 infection. This CDR3 is 12 amino acids long. The germline CDR1 and CDR2 sequences are SGHRS and YFSETQ. With 2 bases removed from V and 0 bases from J, the gap between germline ends came to 2 bases.

This clonotype originated in a human donor who received a COVID-19 vaccine. The starting material was CD4+ T cells from PBMCs cultured with HCoV-NL63 spike peptides, obtained before COVID-19 vaccination. V usage is TRBV5-1 and J usage is TRBJ2-5; no firm D call. The CDR3 sequence: CASSFDQETQYF. The CDR3 coding sequence is TGCGCCAGCAGCTTCGACCAAGAGACCCAGTACTTC.